This T cell receptor (beta chain) was profiled in a study of blood T cell repertoires in COVID-19. The overall study: Samples taken during acute and convalescent COVID-19 were collected in the United States, Italy and Spain. T cells, B-cell-depleted T cells, or PBMCs supplied cDNA or gDNA.

Some clones are missing from TCRdb's copy, which holds only in-frame ones; the method was immunoSEQ multiplex PCR. The sample yields over 150,000 clones, 70% to 90% seen once. Germline V gives CDR1 LGHNA, CDR2 YNFKEQ. The CDR3 consists of 11 residues. V was trimmed by 5 bases and J by 7 bases, leaving 8 bases between them. This rearrangement joins TRBV4-2 to TRBJ1-1; D not resolved. Input material: peripheral blood. This clonotype was sampled from a man in his sixties with COVID-19, enrolled during active disease. Written as DNA, the CDR3 is TGTGCCAGCAGCGGGCATTATGAAGCTTTCTTT. Translating gives CASSGHYEAFF.